A selection of T cell receptor beta chains follows, all from one sample in a study of blood T cell repertoires in COVID-19. The table came from immunoSEQ multiplex PCR; TCRdb's copy has only in-frame clones and leaves some out. The data show under 500,000 clones, around 89% seen once. Material: peripheral blood. The receptor set was obtained from a woman between 25 and 40 years old with acute or convalescent COVID-19. CDR3s include the opening cysteine and the closing phenylalanine or tryptophan. A D gene is named only where the DNA matches it firmly. Size is stated for part of the rows, as once, few or many counts, or as a class when the clone is expanded.

TRBJ1-6 | . | TRBV28 | . | TGTGCCAGCAGTTTTACAGGGATGTCCTATAATTCACCCCTCCACTTT | CASSFTGMSYNSPLHF
TRBJ1-1 | . | TRBV5-5 | . | TGTGCCAGCAGCTTTGGGGCCCCGAACACTGAAGCTTTCTTT | CASSFGAPNTEAFF
TRBJ2-1 | . | TRBV5-1 | . | TGCGCCAGCAGCTTGGTGGGCAGGGCCTCGGGTAATGAGCAGTTCTTC | CASSLVGRASGNEQFF
TRBJ2-1 | TRBD2 | TRBV29-1 | . | TGCAGCGTGGACCCGAGGCGGGGGGGCCGCTATGAGCAGTTCTTC | CSVDPRRGGRYEQFF
TRBJ2-5 | . | TRBV5-4 | . | TGTGCCAGCAGCTTGAGACAGGCCTCAGAGACCCAGTACTTC | CASSLRQASETQYF
TRBJ2-1 | TRBD1 | TRBV29-1 | . | TGCAGCGGCTGGGGACAGGGGGATACTCGGCAGTTCTTC | CSGWGQGDTRQFF
TRBJ1-1 | TRBD1 | TRBV5-1 | few | TGCGCCAGCAGCGTTACAGGGGTGAACACTGAAGCTTTCTTT | CASSVTGVNTEAFF
TRBJ2-7 | TRBD1 | TRBV6-6 | . | TGTGCCAGCAGTTATACAACAGGGGGCTCGGGATACGAGCAGTACTTC | CASSYTTGGSGYEQYF
TRBJ1-1 | TRBD1 | TRBV5-4 | . | TGTGCCAGCAGCTTGGGTTCGTACAGGGGAGCCTCTGAAGCTTTCTTT | CASSLGSYRGASEAFF
TRBJ2-1 | TRBD2 | TRBV6-4 | . | TGTGCCAGCAGTGCCGGGACTAGCGGGTGGAATGAGCAGTTCTTC | CASSAGTSGWNEQFF